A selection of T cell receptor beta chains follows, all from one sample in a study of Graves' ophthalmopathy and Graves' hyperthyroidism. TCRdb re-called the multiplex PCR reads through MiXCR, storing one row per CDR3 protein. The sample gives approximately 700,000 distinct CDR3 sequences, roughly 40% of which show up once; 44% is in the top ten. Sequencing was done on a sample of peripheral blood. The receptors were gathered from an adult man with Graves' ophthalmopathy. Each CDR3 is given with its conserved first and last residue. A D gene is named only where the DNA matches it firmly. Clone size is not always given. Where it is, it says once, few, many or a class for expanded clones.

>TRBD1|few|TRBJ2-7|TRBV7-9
TGTGCCAGCAGCTCATCCGACAGGGGGTTTTCCTGGGAGCACGAGCAGTACTTC
CASSSSDRGFSWEHEQYF
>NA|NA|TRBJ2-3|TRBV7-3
TGTGCCAGCAGTGTACCGGGACTTAGTGGCACAGATACGCAGTATTTT
CASSVPGLSGTDTQYF
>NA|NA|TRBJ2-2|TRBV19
TGTGCCAGTAGTCGGCGGGCTTCGGGTACCGGGGAGCTGTTTTTT
CASSRRASGTGELFF
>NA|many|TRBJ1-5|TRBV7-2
TGTGCCAGCAGCCCGAACAGGGCTCAGCCCCAGCATTTT
CASSPNRAQPQHF
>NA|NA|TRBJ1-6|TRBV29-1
TGCAGCGTCGGGTCCGGAACGATTAATTCACCCCTCCACTTT
CSVGSGTINSPLHF
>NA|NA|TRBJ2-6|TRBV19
TGTGCCAGTAGTATTGCCGGGTTTGGGGCCAACGTCCTGACTTTC
CASSIAGFGANVLTF
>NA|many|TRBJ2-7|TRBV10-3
TGTGCCATCAGTGAATCGGGGGGCCACGAGCAGTACTTC
CAISESGGHEQYF
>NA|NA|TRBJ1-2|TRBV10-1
TGCGCCAGCAGTGAAACCTCAGACCCCCATGGCTACACCTTC
CASSETSDPHGYTF
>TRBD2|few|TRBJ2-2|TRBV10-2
TGCGCCAGCACCCCTGTTGCGGGGGGGCCATCCGGGGAGCTGTTTTTT
CASTPVAGGPSGELFF
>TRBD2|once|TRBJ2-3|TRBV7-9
TGTGCCAGCAGCTTGTCCGGACTAGCGGGGGGGGCGATCACAGATACGCAGTATTTT
CASSLSGLAGGAITDTQYF
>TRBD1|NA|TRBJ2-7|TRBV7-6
TGTGCCAGCAGCCAGGGACAGGGCGGTCTATCATCCTACGAGCAGTACTTC
CASSQGQGGLSSYEQYF
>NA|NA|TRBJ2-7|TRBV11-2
TGTGCCAGCAGCCAAGAAAGTCTGGGGGCCTATTACTACGAGCAGTACTTC
CASSQESLGAYYYEQYF
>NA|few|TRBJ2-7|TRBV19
TGTGCCAGTAGTATTGCAGCCCTTGACGAGCAGTACTTC
CASSIAALDEQYF
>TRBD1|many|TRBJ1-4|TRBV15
TGTGCCACCAGCAGAGATAGGGGGCAGGAAGAAAAACTGTTTTTT
CATSRDRGQEEKLFF
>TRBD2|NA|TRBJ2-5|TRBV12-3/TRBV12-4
TGTGCCAGCAGTCTCCTAGCGGAGGGCCAAGAGACCCAGTACTTC
CASSLLAEGQETQYF